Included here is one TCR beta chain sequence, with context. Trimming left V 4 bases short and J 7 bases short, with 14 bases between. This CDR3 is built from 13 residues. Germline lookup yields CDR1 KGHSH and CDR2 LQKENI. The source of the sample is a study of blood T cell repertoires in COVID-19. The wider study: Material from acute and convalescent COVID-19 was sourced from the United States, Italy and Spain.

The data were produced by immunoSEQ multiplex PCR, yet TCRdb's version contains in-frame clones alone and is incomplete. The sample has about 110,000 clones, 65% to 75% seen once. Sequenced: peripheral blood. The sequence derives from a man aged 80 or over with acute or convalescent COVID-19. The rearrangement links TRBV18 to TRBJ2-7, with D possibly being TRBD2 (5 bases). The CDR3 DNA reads TGTGCCAGCTCACGCGAATCAACGGGGGAGCAGTACTTC. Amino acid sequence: CASSRESTGEQYF.